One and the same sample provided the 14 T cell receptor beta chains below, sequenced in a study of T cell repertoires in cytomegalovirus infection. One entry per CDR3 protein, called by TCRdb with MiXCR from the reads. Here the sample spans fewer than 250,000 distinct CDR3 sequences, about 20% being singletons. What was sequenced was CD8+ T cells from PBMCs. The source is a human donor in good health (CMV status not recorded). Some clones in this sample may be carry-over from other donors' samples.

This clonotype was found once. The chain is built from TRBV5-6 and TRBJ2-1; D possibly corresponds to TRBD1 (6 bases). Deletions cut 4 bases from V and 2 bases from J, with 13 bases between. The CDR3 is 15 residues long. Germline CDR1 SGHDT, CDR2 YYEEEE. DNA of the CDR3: TGTGCCAGCAGCACCCGGGACACCGCCTACAATGAGCAGTTCTTC. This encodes CASSTRDTAYNEQFF.

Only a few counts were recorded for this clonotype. The CDR3 bases are TGTGCCAGCAGCACAGGGTTGACTAATGAAAAACTGTTTTTT. The encoded protein is CASSTGLTNEKLFF. V is TRBV12-3 or TRBV12-4 and J is TRBJ1-4; tentative D call: TRBD1 (6 bases). The CDR3 runs 14 residues. The V end was cut by 6 bases, the J end by 2 bases, with 10 bases between.

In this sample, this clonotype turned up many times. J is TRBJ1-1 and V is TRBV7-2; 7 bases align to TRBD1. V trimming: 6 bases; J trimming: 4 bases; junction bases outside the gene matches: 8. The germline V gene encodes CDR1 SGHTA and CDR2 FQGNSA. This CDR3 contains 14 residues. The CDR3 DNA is TGTGCCAGCAGTTGGAAGGGGGCTCTCACTGAAGCTTTCTTT. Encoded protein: CASSWKGALTEAFF. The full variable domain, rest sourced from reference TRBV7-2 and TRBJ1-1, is GAGVSQSPSNKVTEKGKDVELRCDPISGHTALYWYRQSLGQGLEFLIYFQGNSAPDKSGLPSDRFSAERTGGSVSTLTIQRTQQEDSAVYLCASSWKGALTEAFFGQGTRLTVV.

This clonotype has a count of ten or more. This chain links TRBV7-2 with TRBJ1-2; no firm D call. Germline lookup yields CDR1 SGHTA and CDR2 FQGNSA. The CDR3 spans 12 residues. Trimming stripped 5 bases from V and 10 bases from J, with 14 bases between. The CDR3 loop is CASSPKSSVYTF. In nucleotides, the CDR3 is TGTGCCAGCAGCCCTAAGAGTAGTGTCTACACCTTC.

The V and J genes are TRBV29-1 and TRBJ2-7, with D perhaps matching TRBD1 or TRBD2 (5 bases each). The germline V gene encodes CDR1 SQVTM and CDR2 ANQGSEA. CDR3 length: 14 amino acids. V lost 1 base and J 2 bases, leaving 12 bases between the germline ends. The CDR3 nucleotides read TGCAGCGTTGAAGTCGGGACCCGCCCCTACGAGCAGTACTTC. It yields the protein CSVEVGTRPYEQYF.

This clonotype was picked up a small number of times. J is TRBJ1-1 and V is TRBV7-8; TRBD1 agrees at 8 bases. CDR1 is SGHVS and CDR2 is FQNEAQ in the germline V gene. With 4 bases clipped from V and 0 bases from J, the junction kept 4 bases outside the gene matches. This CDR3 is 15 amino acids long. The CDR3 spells CASSSTGAVNTEAFF. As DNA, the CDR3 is TGTGCCAGCAGCTCGACAGGGGCGGTGAACACTGAAGCTTTCTTT.

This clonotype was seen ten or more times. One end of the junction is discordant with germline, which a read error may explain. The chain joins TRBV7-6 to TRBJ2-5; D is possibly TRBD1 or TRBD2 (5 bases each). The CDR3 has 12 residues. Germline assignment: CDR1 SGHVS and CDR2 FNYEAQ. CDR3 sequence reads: CASSLAGALTSF. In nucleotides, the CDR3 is TGTGCCAGCAGCTTAGCCGGGGCCCTAACATCCTTC.

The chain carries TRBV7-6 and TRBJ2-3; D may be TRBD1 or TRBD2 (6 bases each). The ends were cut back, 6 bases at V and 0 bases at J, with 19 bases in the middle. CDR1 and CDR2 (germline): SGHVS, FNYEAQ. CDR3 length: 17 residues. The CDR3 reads CASRGGVRGLSTDTQYF. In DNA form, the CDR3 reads TGTGCCAGCAGGGGGGGTGTTCGGGGGCTGAGCACAGATACGCAGTATTTT.

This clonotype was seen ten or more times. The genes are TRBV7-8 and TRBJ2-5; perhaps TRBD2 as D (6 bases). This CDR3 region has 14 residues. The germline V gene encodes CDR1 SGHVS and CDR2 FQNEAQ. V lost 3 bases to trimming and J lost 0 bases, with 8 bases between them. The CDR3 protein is CASSLWDYQETQYF. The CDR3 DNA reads TGTGCCAGCAGCTTGTGGGACTACCAAGAGACCCAGTACTTC.

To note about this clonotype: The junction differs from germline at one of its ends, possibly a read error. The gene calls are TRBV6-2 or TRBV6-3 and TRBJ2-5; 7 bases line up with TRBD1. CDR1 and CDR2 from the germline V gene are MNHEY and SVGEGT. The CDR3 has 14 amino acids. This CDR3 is CASSRWDRKETQYF. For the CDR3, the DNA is TGTGCTAGCAGCCGCTGGGACAGAAAAGAGACCCAGTACTTC.

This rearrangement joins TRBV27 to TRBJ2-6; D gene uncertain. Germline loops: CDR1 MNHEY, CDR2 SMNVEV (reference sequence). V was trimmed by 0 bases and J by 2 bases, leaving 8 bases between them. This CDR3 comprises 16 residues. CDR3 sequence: CASSLSVFPGANVLTF. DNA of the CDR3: TGTGCCAGCAGTTTATCGGTTTTCCCTGGGGCCAACGTCCTGACTTTC. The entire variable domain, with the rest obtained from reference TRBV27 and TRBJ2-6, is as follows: EAQVTQNPRYLITVTGKKLTVTCSQNMNHEYMSWYRQDPGLGLRQIYYSMNVEVTDKGDVPEGYKVSRKEKRNFPLILESPSPNQTSLYFCASSLSVFPGANVLTFGAGSRLTVL.

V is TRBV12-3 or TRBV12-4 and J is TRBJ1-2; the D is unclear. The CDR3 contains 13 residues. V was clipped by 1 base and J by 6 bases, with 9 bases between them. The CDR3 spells CASSLGPLDGYTF. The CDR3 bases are TGTGCCAGCAGTTTAGGGCCCCTGGATGGCTACACCTTC.

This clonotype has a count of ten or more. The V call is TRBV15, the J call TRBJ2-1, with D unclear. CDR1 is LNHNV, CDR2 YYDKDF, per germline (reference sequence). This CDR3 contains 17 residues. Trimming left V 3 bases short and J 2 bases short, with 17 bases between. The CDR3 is CATSSDYLVRPYNEQFF. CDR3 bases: TGTGCCACCAGCAGCGATTATCTAGTTCGTCCCTACAATGAGCAGTTCTTC.

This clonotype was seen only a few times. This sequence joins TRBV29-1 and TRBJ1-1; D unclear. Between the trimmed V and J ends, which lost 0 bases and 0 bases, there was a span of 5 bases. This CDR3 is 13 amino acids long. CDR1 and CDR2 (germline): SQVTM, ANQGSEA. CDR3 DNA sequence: TGCAGCGTTGAAGATCTGTTGAACACTGAAGCTTTCTTT. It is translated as CSVEDLLNTEAFF.